These 11 T cell receptor beta chains came from one sample sequenced in a study of beta chain features in type 1 diabetes. What was sequenced were expressed TCRB transcripts, since all of the isolated RNA had been reverse transcribed. Produced via immunoSEQ multiplex PCR; TCRdb's table is partial and in-frame only. The table shows about 350,000 clones, with 20% occurring only once. Sequencing was done on a sample of naive CD4+ T cells from blood. The receptor set was obtained from a woman aged 18-29 years in good health.

The gene calls are TRBV6-5 and TRBJ2-1, with 10 positions matching TRBD2. The CDR3 spans 16 residues. With 0 bases clipped from V and 7 bases from J, the junction kept 6 bases outside the gene matches. Germline loops: CDR1 MNHEY, CDR2 SVGAGI. CDR3 residues: CASSYSKSGGDNEQFF. CDR3 nucleotides: TGTGCCAGCAGTTACTCGAAAAGCGGGGGGGATAATGAGCAGTTCTTC.

The V call is TRBV13, the J call TRBJ2-7; D is undetermined. This CDR3 has 15 amino acids. Germline V gives CDR1 PRHDT, CDR2 FYEKMQ (reference sequence). V lost 1 base to trimming and J lost 1 base, with 11 bases between them. The CDR3 DNA follows: TGTGCCAGCAGCTTAGACCGCAGTACGTCCTACGAGCAGTACTTC. It specifies CASSLDRSTSYEQYF. Filled out from reference TRBV13 and TRBJ2-7, the complete variable domain reads AAGVIQSPRHLIKEKRETATLKCYPIPRHDTVYWYQQGPGQDPQFLISFYEKMQSDKGSIPDRFSAQQFSDYHSELNMSSLELGDSALYFCASSLDRSTSYEQYFGPGTRLTVT.

The chain uses TRBV6-1 and TRBJ2-7, with 14 nucleotides matching TRBD2. In germline, CDR1 is MNHNS, CDR2 SASEGT. CDR3 size: 15 residues. V lost 8 bases, J lost 1 base, and 4 bases stayed unmatched. The chain's CDR3 is CASGGLAGGSYEQYF. Here the CDR3 DNA reads TGTGCCAGCGGTGGACTAGCGGGAGGTTCCTACGAGCAGTACTTC.

This clone came up a few times. The genes are TRBV6-1 and TRBJ2-1; the D is unclear. CDR1 MNHNS and CDR2 SASEGT come from the germline V gene. V lost 3 bases and J 6 bases, leaving 9 bases between the germline ends. The CDR3 totals 13 residues. CDR3 bases: TGTGCCAGCAGTGATTGGCAATCCAATGAGCAGTTCTTC. Its protein is CASSDWQSNEQFF.

This clone was seen only a few times. V and J are TRBV13 and TRBJ1-1; D remains ambiguous. Germline CDR1 is PRHDT and CDR2 is FYEKMQ (reference sequence). Trimming shortened V by 1 base and J by 4 bases, and 16 bases separated the two germline ends. The CDR3 consists of 16 residues. The CDR3 is CASSLVLRVRGTEAFF. CDR3 bases: TGTGCCAGCAGCTTAGTTCTTAGGGTTCGGGGCACTGAAGCTTTCTTT.

This clone showed up just a few times. This chain uses TRBV18 with TRBJ2-3; 7 bases are a match to TRBD2. The germline gives CDR1 KGHSH, CDR2 LQKENI. This CDR3 spans 15 amino acids. The V and J ends lost 2 bases and 0 bases, in that order; junction bases with no gene match: 2. The CDR3 nucleotides read TGTGCCAGCTCACCAGCGGGAGTGAGCACAGATACGCAGTATTTT. This codes for CASSPAGVSTDTQYF.

This clone was counted a few times. CDR3 in amino acids: CSALSQAYIQYF. The CDR3 bases are TGCAGCGCCCTATCTCAAGCCTACATTCAGTACTTC. J is TRBJ2-4 and V is TRBV29-1; D remains ambiguous. The CDR3 spans 12 residues. Trimming shortened V by 7 bases and J by 8 bases, and 15 bases separated the two germline ends. Germline V CDR1 and CDR2: SQVTM, ANQGSEA.

In its sample, this clone was seen a few times. The V and J genes are TRBV5-4 and TRBJ2-5; 9 nucleotides agree with TRBD1. The CDR3 totals 14 residues. Germline values: CDR1 SGHNT, CDR2 YYREEE (reference sequence). The trim removed 4 bases at V and 5 bases at J, leaving 6 bases unmatched. The CDR3 DNA follows: TGTGCCAGCAGCCCGACAGGGGGAGGGGAGACCCAGTACTTC. It encodes CASSPTGGGETQYF.

V is TRBV4-2 and J is TRBJ2-1, with a tentative D call TRBD2 (6 bases). Trimming removed 2 bases from V and 0 bases from J, with 14 bases in between. The CDR3 loop spans 17 amino acids. Germline CDR1 reads LGHNA; CDR2 reads YNFKEQ. The CDR3: CASSQRRGESSYNEQFF. CDR3 nucleotide sequence: TGTGCCAGCAGCCAAAGGCGGGGCGAGAGCTCCTACAATGAGCAGTTCTTC.

V gene TRBV27 combines with J gene TRBJ1-1; D might be TRBD1 (5 bases). This CDR3 spans 13 amino acids. Looked up from germline, CDR1 is MNHEY and CDR2 is SMNVEV (reference sequence). With 3 bases removed from V and 5 bases from J, the gap between germline ends came to 10 bases. CDR3 protein: CASSFLGGTEAFF. For the CDR3, the DNA is TGTGCCAGCAGTTTTCTGGGGGGAACTGAAGCTTTCTTT.

This rearrangement joins TRBV5-4 to TRBJ2-7; 7 nucleotides agree with TRBD1. This CDR3 region has 13 residues. The V and J ends lost 0 bases and 5 bases, in that order; junction bases with no gene match: 2. CDR1 is SGHNT and CDR2 is YYREEE in the germline V gene (reference sequence). As DNA, the CDR3 is TGTGCCAGCAGCTTGGCACAGGGGAACGAGCAGTACTTC. This sequence encodes CASSLAQGNEQYF.